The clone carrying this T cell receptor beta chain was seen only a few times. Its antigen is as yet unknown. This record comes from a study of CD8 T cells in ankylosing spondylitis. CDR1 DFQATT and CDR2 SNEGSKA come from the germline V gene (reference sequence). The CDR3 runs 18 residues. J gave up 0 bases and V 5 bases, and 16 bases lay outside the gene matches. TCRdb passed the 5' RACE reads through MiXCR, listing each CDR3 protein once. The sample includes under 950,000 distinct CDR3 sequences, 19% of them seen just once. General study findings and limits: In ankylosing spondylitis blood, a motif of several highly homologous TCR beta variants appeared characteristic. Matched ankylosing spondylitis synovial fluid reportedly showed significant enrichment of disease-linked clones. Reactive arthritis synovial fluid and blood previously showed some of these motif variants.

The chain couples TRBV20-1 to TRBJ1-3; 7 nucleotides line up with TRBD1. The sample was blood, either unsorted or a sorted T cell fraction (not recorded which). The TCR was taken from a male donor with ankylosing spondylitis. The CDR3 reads CSAHRGDRALISGNTIYF. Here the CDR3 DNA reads TGCAGTGCTCATAGGGGAGACAGGGCCCTCATCTCTGGAAACACCATATATTTT.